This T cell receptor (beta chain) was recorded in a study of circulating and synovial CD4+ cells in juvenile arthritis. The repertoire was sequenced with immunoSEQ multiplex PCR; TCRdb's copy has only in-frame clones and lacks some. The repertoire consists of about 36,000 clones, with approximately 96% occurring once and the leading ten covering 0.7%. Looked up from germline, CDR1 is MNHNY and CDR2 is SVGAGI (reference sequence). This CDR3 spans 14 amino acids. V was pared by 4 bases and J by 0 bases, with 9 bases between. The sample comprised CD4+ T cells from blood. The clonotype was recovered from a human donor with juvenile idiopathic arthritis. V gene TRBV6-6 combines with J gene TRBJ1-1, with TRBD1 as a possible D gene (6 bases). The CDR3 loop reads CASSWGGVNTEAFF. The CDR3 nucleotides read TGTGCCAGCAGTTGGGGGGGCGTGAACACTGAAGCTTTCTTT.